The 20 T cell receptor beta chains below all came from one sample that was sequenced in a study of cytomegalovirus exposure and HLA in healthy donors. The PCR contained 60 Vbeta and 13 Jbeta primers. The protocol was immunoSEQ multiplex PCR, while the TCRdb copy is restricted to in-frame clones and leaves out a portion. The table counts about 64,000 clones; 3.6% lies in the top ten. The specimen was PBMCs. These receptors were obtained from a woman aged 18-29 years in good health and CMV-seronegative.

This chain links TRBV6-5 with TRBJ1-1; D remains unclear. The germline V and J ends were trimmed by 0 bases and 0 bases, with 8 bases remaining between them. In germline, CDR1 is MNHEY, CDR2 SVGAGI. The CDR3 has 15 amino acids. The CDR3: CASSYSWAMNTEAFF. CDR3 in DNA: TGTGCCAGCAGTTACTCGTGGGCAATGAACACTGAAGCTTTCTTT.

The V gene is TRBV9, the J gene TRBJ1-1, with D possibly matching TRBD1 (6 bases). This CDR3 has 14 residues. Between the trimmed V and J ends, which lost 3 bases and 1 base, there was a span of 10 bases. CDR1 SGDLS and CDR2 YYNGEE come from the germline V gene. CDR3 nucleotides: TGTGCCAGCAGCGCGGGACAAACGAACACTGAAGCTTTCTTT. As protein: CASSAGQTNTEAFF.

As regards this clone: Relative to the germline gene, one junction end is altered; a read error may explain this. This rearrangement joins TRBV30 to TRBJ2-7; 13 bases line up with TRBD2. The CDR3 contains 15 residues. In germline, CDR1 is GTSNPN, CDR2 SVGIG (reference sequence). CDR3 bases: TGTGCCGGGAGTAAAGGACTAGCGGGAGCCTACGAGCAGTACTTC. Translating it yields CAGSKGLAGAYEQYF.

The gene calls are TRBV14 and TRBJ2-3, with D hard to call. V lost 5 bases and J 5 bases, leaving 11 bases between the germline ends. CDR1 is SGHDN and CDR2 is FVKESK in the germline V gene. The CDR3 is 13 residues long. The chain's CDR3 is CASSTALIDTQYF. CDR3 coding DNA: TGTGCCAGCAGCACTGCCCTAATAGATACGCAGTATTTT.

This sequence joins TRBV19 and TRBJ1-2; TRBD1 is a possible D gene (5 bases). The CDR3 sequence is 14 residues long. CDR1 is LNHDA and CDR2 is SQIVND in the germline V gene (reference sequence). The V end was cut by 1 base, the J end by 0 bases, with 6 bases between. CDR3: CASSIGQSNYGYTF. The CDR3 DNA reads TGTGCCAGTAGTATAGGACAGTCTAACTATGGCTACACCTTC.

This chain joins TRBV5-1 and TRBJ2-1; D is possibly TRBD2 (5 bases). Germline-derived CDR1 and CDR2 are SGHRS and YFSETQ. This CDR3 contains 15 residues. The ends were cut back, 0 bases at V and 0 bases at J, with 7 bases in the middle. CDR3 sequence: CASSLGESSYNEQFF. CDR3 sequence (DNA): TGCGCCAGCAGCTTGGGGGAGAGCTCCTACAATGAGCAGTTCTTC.

This chain joins TRBV7-9 and TRBJ1-1; 11 bases line up with TRBD1. The junction had 6 bases not matched to a gene; V was cut back by 5 bases and J by 10 bases. This CDR3 has 13 amino acids. The germline V gene has CDR1 SEHNR and CDR2 FQNEAQ (reference sequence). Here the CDR3 DNA reads TGTGCCAGCAGCGAAGGACAGGGGGCTGGAGCTTTCTTT. It is translated as CASSEGQGAGAFF.

V usage is TRBV7-8 and J usage is TRBJ1-2; tentative D call: TRBD1 (5 bases). There are 15 residues in the CDR3. The germline CDR1 and CDR2 sequences are SGHVS and FQNEAQ. V dropped 1 base and J dropped 4 bases, with 13 bases sitting between them. The CDR3 region is CASSLVAGQSYGYTF. Written as DNA, the CDR3 is TGTGCCAGCAGCTTAGTGGCAGGGCAGAGCTATGGCTACACCTTC.

This sequence joins TRBV19 and TRBJ1-2; 7 bases align to TRBD1. Trimming at V came to 3 bases and at J to 8 bases, leaving 6 bases not matched to a gene. Germline V gene lookup returns CDR1 LNHDA and CDR2 SQIVND (reference sequence). The CDR3 covers 13 residues. CDR3 protein: CASSMEGAWGYTF. For the CDR3, the DNA is TGTGCCAGTAGTATGGAGGGGGCTTGGGGCTACACCTTC. The full variable domain, rest sourced from reference TRBV19 and TRBJ1-2, is DGGITQSPKYLFRKEGQNVTLSCEQNLNHDAMYWYRQDPGQGLRLIYYSQIVNDFQKGDIAEGYSVSREKKESFPLTVTSAQKNPTAFYLCASSMEGAWGYTFGSGTRLTVV.

The rearrangement links TRBV11-3 to TRBJ1-6; 9 nucleotides line up with TRBD1. This CDR3 has 17 amino acids. The junction had 5 bases not matched to a gene; V was cut back by 5 bases and J by 0 bases. Germline assignment: CDR1 SGHNT and CDR2 YENEEA. The DNA of the CDR3 is TGTGCCAGCAGCACCGGACAGGGGAGCTCCTATAATTCACCCCTCCACTTT. Protein: CASSTGQGSSYNSPLHF.

The rearrangement joins TRBV11-2 to TRBJ2-1; TRBD2 might be the D (6 bases). The CDR3 is made up of 17 amino acids. V shed 5 bases and J shed 0 bases, with 17 bases lying between them. Germline V lookup: CDR1 SGHAT, CDR2 FQNNGV. The CDR3 reads CASSPTVSGSSYNEQFF. The CDR3 DNA reads TGTGCCAGCAGCCCGACCGTTAGCGGTAGCTCCTACAATGAGCAGTTCTTC.

The gene calls are TRBV11-3 and TRBJ2-3; 9 bases agree with TRBD2. Germline loops: CDR1 SGHNT, CDR2 YENEEA. The CDR3 sequence is 16 residues long. Trimming at V came to 3 bases and at J to 4 bases, leaving 8 bases not matched to a gene. CDR3 coding DNA: TGTGCCAGCAGCTTTGGCGGGAGGGGGAGGGCAGATACGCAGTATTTT. Translation gives CASSFGGRGRADTQYF. The entire variable domain, with the rest obtained from reference TRBV11-3 and TRBJ2-3, is as follows: EAGVVQSPRYKIIEKKQPVAFWCNPISGHNTLYWYLQNLGQGPELLIRYENEEAVDDSQLPKDRFSAERLKGVDSTLKIQPAELGDSAVYLCASSFGGRGRADTQYFGPGTRLTVL.

The rearrangement links TRBV11-3 to TRBJ2-7; 7 bases are a match to TRBD1. Germline assignment: CDR1 SGHNT and CDR2 YENEEA. Trimming at V came to 10 bases and at J to 4 bases, leaving 7 bases not matched to a gene. There are 12 residues in the CDR3. CDR3 nucleotides: TGTGCCACCGCAAACAGGGGTTACGAGCAGTACTTC. Protein sequence: CATANRGYEQYF.

This chain links TRBV10-3 with TRBJ2-7, with 11 bases matching TRBD1. V trimming: 10 bases; J trimming: 6 bases; junction bases outside the gene matches: 11. This CDR3 spans 14 amino acids. The V gene's germline CDR1 is ENHRY and CDR2 SYGVKD. CDR3 DNA sequence: TGTGCCACCAAAAACGGGGGACAGGGGGGCGAGCAGTACTTC. Its translation is CATKNGGQGGEQYF.

The chain recombines TRBV19 with TRBJ2-1; D may be TRBD1 (6 bases). V was cut by 5 bases and J by 9 bases, with 8 bases left in between. Germline CDR1 reads LNHDA; CDR2 reads SQIVND (reference sequence). The CDR3 totals 11 residues. As DNA, the CDR3 is TGTGCCAGTAGTGCGACAGGTGAGCAGTTCTTC. This gives the protein CASSATGEQFF.

The chain recombines TRBV2 with TRBJ1-1; TRBD1 might be the D (5 bases). This CDR3 comprises 15 residues. In germline, CDR1 is SNHLY, CDR2 FYNNEI. V shed 2 bases and J shed 4 bases, with 14 bases lying between them. The CDR3 nucleotides are TGTGCCAGCAGTGAAAAGCGTGGACACCTCACTGAAGCTTTCTTT. Its translation: CASSEKRGHLTEAFF.

The chain has TRBV18 and TRBJ1-4; D is perhaps TRBD1 (5 bases). The germline V gene has CDR1 KGHSH and CDR2 LQKENI. Between the trimmed V and J ends, which lost 2 bases and 7 bases, there was a span of 20 bases. CDR3 length equals 17 residues. The CDR3 loop reads CASSPGRSPLRGEKLFF. CDR3 nucleotides: TGTGCCAGCTCACCAGGCAGGAGCCCCCTAAGGGGTGAAAAACTGTTTTTT. The variable domain in full, with the rest retrieved from reference TRBV18 and TRBJ1-4, is NAGVMQNPRHLVRRRGQEARLRCSPMKGHSHVYWYRQLPEEGLKFMVYLQKENIIDESGMPKERFSAEFPKEGPSILRIQQVVRGDSAAYFCASSPGRSPLRGEKLFFGSGTQLSVL.

This chain connects TRBV19 to TRBJ2-7; tentative D call: TRBD1 (5 bases). V was trimmed by 1 base and J by 5 bases, leaving 12 bases between them. Germline V CDR1 and CDR2: LNHDA, SQIVND (reference sequence). The CDR3 runs to 14 residues. CDR3 protein: CASSIAPSRDEQYF. Here the CDR3 DNA reads TGTGCCAGTAGTATAGCGCCATCCAGGGACGAGCAGTACTTC.

The gene calls are TRBV5-1 and TRBJ2-1; TRBD2 agrees at 10 bases. The length of the CDR3 is 16 residues. Germline CDR1 is SGHRS and CDR2 is YFSETQ. V was clipped by 3 bases and J by 8 bases; unmatched bases: 11. CDR3 loop: CASSSQRGGARDEQFF. The CDR3 DNA follows: TGCGCCAGCAGCTCCCAGCGGGGGGGCGCTCGGGATGAGCAGTTCTTC.

The genes are TRBV15 and TRBJ1-4; perhaps TRBD1 as D (6 bases). CDR1 is LNHNV, CDR2 YYDKDF, per germline (reference sequence). V was cut by 0 bases and J by 4 bases, with 9 bases left in between. This CDR3 contains 15 residues. The chain's CDR3 is CATSRDGQSNEKLFF. CDR3 nucleotides: TGTGCCACCAGCAGAGACGGACAGAGTAATGAAAAACTGTTTTTT.